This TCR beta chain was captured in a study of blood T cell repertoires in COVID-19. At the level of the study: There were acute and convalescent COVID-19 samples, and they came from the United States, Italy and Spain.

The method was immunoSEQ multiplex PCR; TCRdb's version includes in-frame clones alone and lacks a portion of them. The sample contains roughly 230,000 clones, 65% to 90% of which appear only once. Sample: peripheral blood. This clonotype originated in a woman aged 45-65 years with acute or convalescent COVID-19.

CDR3 nucleotide sequence: TGCGCCAGCAGCCGAGGGTCCGGGACAGGGAATGAAAAACTGTTTTTT. Translation gives CASSRGSGTGNEKLFF. The rearrangement joins TRBV4-1 to TRBJ1-4, with 9 bases identical to TRBD1. The CDR3 is 16 residues long. Germline assignment: CDR1 MGHRA and CDR2 YSYEKL. V shed 4 bases, J shed 5 bases, and the junction held 8 bases outside the gene matches.